The present T cell receptor (beta chain) was sequenced within a study (dated by TCRdb to between 2015 and 2017). Background for the entire study: Whether tumor-infiltrating Tregs in breast cancer are recruited from blood Tregs or converted in situ from other CD4+ T cell subsets was tested. What the work shows at the level of the full study, not this receptor alone: The larger-cohort validation was restricted to a single TCR beta V-J rearrangement rather than whole repertoires. Tumor memory CD4+ T cell TCR gene usage clustered with blood and lymph node memory CD4+ cells and lymph node naive CD4+ cells. The TCR alpha and beta sequences of tumor-infiltrating Tregs showed the greatest overlap with tumor naive CD4+ T cells, followed by blood naive CD4+ T cells.

Amplification of full-length TCR variable regions was done by 5' RACE PCR using constant-region reverse primers, and this step was followed by semi-nested PCR with Nested Universal Primer A. Using the ReliaPrep RNA Cell Miniprep System, total RNA was extracted, and the SMARTer RACE 5'/3' Kit was then used to reverse transcribe the RNA into 5'RACE-ready cDNA. Full-length TCR alpha and beta libraries were barcoded with multiplex adaptors and sequenced on an Illumina MiSeq. For the original study's pipeline: For each of nine subset-tissue groups, sequencing data from the five patients were combined, and the groups were compared by unsupervised clustering of TCR gene usage. The Morisita-Horn index was used to calculate repertoire similarity, with shared sequences weighted by how much each contributed to each repertoire. TCRdb trimmed the raw reads at Q25, called clones with MiXCR and kept productive beta chains. Rows are combined by CDR3 protein, so each entry shows the most common genes and DNA. TCRdb's processing, not the study's, gives the V and J calls here. This sample holds several thousand distinct CDR3 sequences; 36% were observed only once. The top ten hold roughly 6.6% of the sample.

The sample holds many counts of this clonotype. Its recognized antigen is unknown. Qualities for individual bases were not recorded, and no much larger clone is one base off. Compared with germline, V lacks 3 bases and J lacks 0 bases; bases without a gene match: 8. CDR1 and CDR2, per the germline V gene (reference sequence), are DFQATT and SNEGSKA. Including cysteine and phenylalanine, the CDR3 has 16 amino acids. CDR3 DNA is the only sequence kept; it has 48 bases, read in frame from the first base. The memory CD4+ T cell population was isolated based on a CD4+CD45RO+CD25- phenotype. Tregs, naive and memory CD4+ T cells from tumor, blood and ipsilateral draining lymph nodes of roughly 5 breast cancer patients underwent full-length TCR alpha and beta sequencing. Tumor tissue and lymph nodes from ipsilateral axillary dissection were perfused with PBS, minced and digested with collagenase I and hyaluronidase. A purity exceeding 90% was confirmed by FACS for the sorted cell populations.

The V and J genes are TRBV20-1 and TRBJ2-1; 7 bases in between match TRBD2. Sequenced: tumor-infiltrating memory CD4+ T cells sorted from the breast tumor. Per the publication, the cell subset or site label means: memory CD4+ T cells, CD4+CD45RO+CD25-. The receptor was isolated from a female donor with breast cancer. The CDR3: CSASRLGGSSYNEQFF. The base sequence is TGCAGTGCTAGTAGATTGGGCGGGAGCTCCTACAATGAGCAGTTCTTC.